These T cell receptor beta chains were read from a single sample in a study of T cell responses to AZD1222 COVID-19 vaccine. The repertoire was sequenced with immunoSEQ multiplex PCR; TCRdb's copy has only in-frame clones and lacks some. Among roughly 87,000 clones listed, approximately 91% were seen once. The source was peripheral blood, collected 28 days after the second AZD1222 dose. The receptors here all came from an adult who received the AZD1222 COVID-19 vaccine. The CDR3 runs from the conserved cysteine through the conserved F or W. D genes are given only for firm matches. Expanded clones are given a class, and other clones once, few, many or no size at all.

V gene	D gene	clone size	J gene	CDR3 protein	CDR3 DNA
TRBV7-9	.	.	TRBJ1-3	CASSLVGKGNTIYF	TGTGCCAGCAGCTTAGTGGGAAAGGGAAACACCATATATTTT
TRBV7-9	TRBD1	.	TRBJ1-3	CASRDGTAGNTIYF	TGTGCCAGCAGGGATGGGACAGCTGGAAACACCATATATTTT
TRBV19	.	once	TRBJ2-1	CASSIDLSLRAVIYNEQFF	TGTGCCAGTAGTATAGATCTAAGTCTCCGGGCGGTGATCTACAATGAGCAGTTCTTC
TRBV4-1	.	.	TRBJ2-7	CASSQGTESYEQYF	TGCGCCAGCAGCCAAGGGACGGAGTCCTACGAGCAGTACTTC
TRBV27	.	.	TRBJ1-4	CASSLSRHMTNEKLFF	TGTGCCAGCAGTTTATCGAGGCACATGACGAATGAAAAACTGTTTTTT
TRBV5-5	.	.	TRBJ2-7	CASTAVAGTRQYEQYF	TGTGCCAGCACCGCGGTCGCAGGAACAAGACAATACGAGCAGTACTTC
TRBV19	.	.	TRBJ2-7	CASSFRNDEQYF	TGTGCCAGTAGTTTCCGGAACGACGAGCAGTACTTC
TRBV7-2	.	.	TRBJ1-1	CASSLPMNTEAFF	TGTGCCAGCAGCTTACCAATGAACACTGAAGCTTTCTTT
TRBV7-3	TRBD2	.	TRBJ2-7	CASTSGSRSSYEQYF	TGTGCGTCGACTAGCGGGAGCAGGAGCTCCTACGAGCAGTACTTC
TRBV18	.	.	TRBJ1-6	CASSPMGRSNSPLHF	TGTGCCAGCTCACCAATGGGGCGGTCGAATTCACCCCTCCACTTT
TRBV28	.	.	TRBJ1-4	CASSQGLEKLFF	TGTGCCAGCAGTCAGGGTCTGGAAAAACTGTTTTTT
TRBV9	TRBD1	.	TRBJ1-2	CASSSGQGYGYTF	TGTGCCAGCAGCTCGGGACAGGGATATGGCTACACCTTC
TRBV19	TRBD2	.	TRBJ2-3	CASSPGTSGISRLVQYF	TGTGCCAGTAGTCCCGGGACTAGCGGGATAAGTCGCCTGGTTCAGTATTTT
TRBV6-6	.	.	TRBJ2-1	CASSFEGYNEQFF	TGTGCCAGCAGTTTCGAGGGGTACAATGAGCAGTTCTTC
TRBV18	.	.	TRBJ1-1	CASSPGRNTEAFF	TGTGCCAGCTCACCAGGACGGAACACTGAAGCTTTCTTT
TRBV11-2	.	.	TRBJ1-1	CASNPRGYVAEAFF	TGTGCCAGCAACCCTAGGGGGTACGTGGCTGAAGCTTTCTTT
TRBV11-3	TRBD1	.	TRBJ1-1	CASSPGQTEAFF	TGTGCCAGCAGCCCGGGACAGACTGAAGCTTTCTTT
TRBV18	TRBD1	.	TRBJ1-1	CASSQGVGTEAFF	TGTGCCAGCTCCCAGGGGGTTGGCACTGAAGCTTTCTTT
TRBV18	.	.	TRBJ1-2	CASSPGGRHYGYTF	TGTGCCAGCTCACCTGGGGGCAGACACTATGGCTACACCTTC
TRBV7-8	TRBD2	few	TRBJ2-1	CASSLRDGRTNNEQFF	TGTGCCAGCAGCTTAAGGGACGGGAGGACAAACAATGAGCAGTTCTTC
TRBV2	TRBD1	few	TRBJ1-2	CASSRDRSMYGYTF	TGTGCCAGCAGTCGGGACAGGTCGATGTATGGCTACACCTTC
TRBV6-1	.	.	TRBJ1-1	CASRPGGTWNTEAFF	TGTGCCAGCAGGCCAGGTGGGACGTGGAACACTGAAGCTTTCTTT
TRBV7-2	.	.	TRBJ1-6	CASSFSNSPLHF	TGTGCCAGCAGCTTCAGTAATTCACCCCTCCACTTT
TRBV29-1	TRBD1	.	TRBJ1-4	CSVERQGINEKLFF	TGCAGCGTTGAAAGACAGGGAATTAATGAAAAACTGTTTTTT
TRBV19	.	.	TRBJ2-7	CASRQMYGVSYEQYF	TGTGCCAGTAGGCAGATGTACGGGGTTTCCTACGAGCAGTACTTC
TRBV9	.	.	TRBJ2-1	CASSVGRVLLALSSYNEQFF	TGTGCCAGCAGCGTAGGTAGGGTCCTTCTAGCGCTGAGCTCCTACAATGAGCAGTTCTTC
TRBV9	.	.	TRBJ2-3	CASSVMQGGPDTQYF	TGTGCCAGCAGCGTAATGCAGGGGGGGCCAGATACGCAGTATTTT
TRBV7-9	.	.	TRBJ1-1	CASSSSGTRTEAFF	TGTGCCAGCAGCTCGTCCGGGACACGGACTGAAGCTTTCTTT
TRBV30	.	.	TRBJ1-2	CAWRPGGGYGYTF	TGTGCCTGGAGGCCCGGGGGAGGATATGGCTACACCTTC
TRBV18	.	.	TRBJ1-5	CASSPLGSNQPQHF	TGTGCCAGCTCACCACTGGGTAGCAATCAGCCCCAGCATTTT
TRBV18	.	.	TRBJ2-7	CASSPQARESSYEQYF	TGTGCCAGCTCCCCCCAGGCGCGGGAAAGCTCCTACGAGCAGTACTTC
TRBV2	.	.	TRBJ1-1	CASSDQMNTEAFF	TGTGCCAGCAGTGATCAGATGAACACTGAAGCTTTCTTT
TRBV5-4	TRBD1	medium-sized	TRBJ1-2	CASSMDRPFDESNYGYTF	TGTGCCAGCAGCATGGACAGGCCCTTTGATGAGTCTAACTATGGCTACACCTTC
TRBV24-1	.	.	TRBJ1-2	CATSDLGYGYGYTF	TGTGCCACCAGTGATTTGGGGTATGGCTATGGCTACACCTTC
TRBV6-6	TRBD1	.	TRBJ2-1	CASSWTGVAEQFF	TGTGCCAGCAGTTGGACAGGGGTTGCTGAGCAGTTCTTC
TRBV19	.	.	TRBJ2-3	CASSIGDTQYF	TGTGCCAGTAGTATAGGTGATACGCAGTATTTT
TRBV29-1	TRBD1	few	TRBJ1-1	CSARGLNTEAFF	TGCAGCGCCAGGGGGCTGAACACTGAAGCTTTCTTT
TRBV10-1	.	.	TRBJ1-1	CASGRSLNTEAFF	TGCGCCAGCGGGAGGAGCCTGAACACTGAAGCTTTCTTT
TRBV29-1	TRBD2	.	TRBJ2-1	CSVRLAGVNEQFF	TGCAGCGTTAGACTAGCGGGAGTTAATGAGCAGTTCTTC
TRBV7-8	.	.	TRBJ1-2	CASSLARSWSGYTF	TGTGCCAGCAGCTTAGCGCGCTCTTGGAGTGGCTACACCTTC
TRBV18	TRBD1	.	TRBJ1-2	CASSPGTGGLNYGYTF	TGTGCCAGCTCACCCGGGACAGGGGGTTTAAACTATGGCTACACCTTC
TRBV4-1	.	.	TRBJ1-1	CASSQVPGGNTEAFF	TGCGCCAGCAGCCAAGTTCCGGGAGGGAACACTGAAGCTTTCTTT
TRBV6-4	TRBD1	few	TRBJ2-3	CASSLGQGATDTQYF	TGTGCCAGCAGTCTGGGACAGGGGGCGACAGATACGCAGTATTTT
TRBV9	.	.	TRBJ2-2	CASKRDPTNTGELFF	TGTGCCAGCAAGAGGGACCCTACGAACACCGGGGAGCTGTTTTTT
TRBV20-1	TRBD2	.	TRBJ2-3	CSASGLAVTDTQYF	TGCAGTGCTAGTGGACTAGCGGTCACAGATACGCAGTATTTT
TRBV2	.	.	TRBJ2-3	CASSNSGGSSTDTQYF	TGTGCCAGCAGTAACAGTGGGGGCTCTAGCACAGATACGCAGTATTTT
TRBV7-9	.	.	TRBJ1-2	CASSLGKDTQWYGYTF	TGTGCCAGCAGCCTAGGAAAGGACACACAGTGGTATGGCTACACCTTC
TRBV7-9	TRBD1	once	TRBJ1-1	CASSLWPGGAFF	TGTGCCAGCAGCTTATGGCCAGGGGGAGCTTTCTTT
TRBV27	.	.	TRBJ2-7	CASSPRAASSYEQYF	TGTGCCAGCAGTCCCAGGGCGGCCTCCTCCTACGAGCAGTACTTC
TRBV14	.	.	TRBJ1-1	CASSQVRYTEAFF	TGTGCCAGCAGCCAAGTGCGGTACACTGAAGCTTTCTTT
TRBV11-3	.	once	TRBJ1-5	CASSLGSTYSNQPQHF	TGTGCCAGCAGCTTGGGCAGCACCTATAGCAATCAGCCCCAGCATTTT
TRBV7-9	.	few	TRBJ2-7	CASSDGSYEQYF	TGTGCCAGCAGCGACGGATCCTACGAGCAGTACTTC